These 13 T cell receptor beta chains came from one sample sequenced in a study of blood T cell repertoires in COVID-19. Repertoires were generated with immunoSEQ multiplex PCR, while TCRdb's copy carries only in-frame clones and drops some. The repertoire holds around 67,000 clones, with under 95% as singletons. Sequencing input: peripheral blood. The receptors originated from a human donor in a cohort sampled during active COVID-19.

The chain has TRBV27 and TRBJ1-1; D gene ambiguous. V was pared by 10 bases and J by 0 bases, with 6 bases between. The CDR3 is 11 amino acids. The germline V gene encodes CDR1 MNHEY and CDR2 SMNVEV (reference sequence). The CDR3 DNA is TGTGCCACCCAGATGAACACTGAAGCTTTCTTT. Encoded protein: CATQMNTEAFF.

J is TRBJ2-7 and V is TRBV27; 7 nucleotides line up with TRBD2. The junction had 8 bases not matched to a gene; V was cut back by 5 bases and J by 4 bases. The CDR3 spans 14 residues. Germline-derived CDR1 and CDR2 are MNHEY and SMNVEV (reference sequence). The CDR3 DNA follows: TGTGCCAGCAGTACCCCGGGGGGTAATTACGAGCAGTACTTC. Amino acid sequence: CASSTPGGNYEQYF.

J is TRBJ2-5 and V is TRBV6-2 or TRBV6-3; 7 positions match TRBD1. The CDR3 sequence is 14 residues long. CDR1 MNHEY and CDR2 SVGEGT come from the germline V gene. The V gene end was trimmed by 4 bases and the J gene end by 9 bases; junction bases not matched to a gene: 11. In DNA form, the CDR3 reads TGTGCCAGCAGTTGGGACAGACCCTCCGGAGCCCAGTACTTC. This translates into CASSWDRPSGAQYF.

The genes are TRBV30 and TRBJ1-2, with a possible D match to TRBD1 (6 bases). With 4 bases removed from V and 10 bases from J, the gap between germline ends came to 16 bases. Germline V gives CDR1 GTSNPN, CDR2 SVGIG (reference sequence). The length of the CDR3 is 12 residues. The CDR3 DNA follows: TGTGCCTGGACTTTCGGGGGGCTTGACTACACCTTC. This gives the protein CAWTFGGLDYTF.

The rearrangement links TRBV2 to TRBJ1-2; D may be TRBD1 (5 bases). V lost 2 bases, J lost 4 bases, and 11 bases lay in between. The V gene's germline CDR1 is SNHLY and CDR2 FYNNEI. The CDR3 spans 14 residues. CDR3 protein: CASSEPRAAYGYTF. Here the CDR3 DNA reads TGTGCCAGCAGTGAACCCAGGGCCGCCTATGGCTACACCTTC.

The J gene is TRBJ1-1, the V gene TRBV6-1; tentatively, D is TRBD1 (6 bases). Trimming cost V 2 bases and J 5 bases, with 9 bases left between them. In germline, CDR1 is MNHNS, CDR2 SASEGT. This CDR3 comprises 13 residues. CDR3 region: CASSETGKTEAFF. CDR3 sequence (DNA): TGTGCCAGCAGTGAAACAGGGAAAACTGAAGCTTTCTTT.

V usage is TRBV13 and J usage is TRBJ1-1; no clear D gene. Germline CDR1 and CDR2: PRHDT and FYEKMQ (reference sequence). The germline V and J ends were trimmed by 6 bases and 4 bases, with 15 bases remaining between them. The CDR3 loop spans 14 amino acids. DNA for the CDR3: TGTGCCAGCAGGAGGCACACGGAGGGCACTGAAGCTTTCTTT. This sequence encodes CASRRHTEGTEAFF.

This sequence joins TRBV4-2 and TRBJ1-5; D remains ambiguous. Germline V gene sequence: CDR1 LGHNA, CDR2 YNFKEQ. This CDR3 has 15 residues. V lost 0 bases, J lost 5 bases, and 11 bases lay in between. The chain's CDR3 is CASSQESQAHQPQHF. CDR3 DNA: TGTGCCAGCAGCCAAGAGAGTCAGGCCCATCAGCCCCAGCATTTT.

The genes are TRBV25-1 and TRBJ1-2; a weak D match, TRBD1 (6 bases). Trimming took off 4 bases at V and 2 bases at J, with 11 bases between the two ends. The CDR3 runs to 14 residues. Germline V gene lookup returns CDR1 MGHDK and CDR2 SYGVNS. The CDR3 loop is CASSGGGGNYGYTF. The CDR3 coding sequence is TGTGCCAGCAGTGGGGGGGGCGGGAACTATGGCTACACCTTC.

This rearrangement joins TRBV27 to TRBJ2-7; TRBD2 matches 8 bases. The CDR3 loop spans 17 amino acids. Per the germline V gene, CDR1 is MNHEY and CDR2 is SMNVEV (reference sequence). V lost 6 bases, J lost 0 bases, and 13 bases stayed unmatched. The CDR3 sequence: CASSLGWLAGSSYEQYF. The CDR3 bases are TGTGCCAGCAGCTTGGGCTGGCTAGCGGGTAGCTCCTACGAGCAGTACTTC.

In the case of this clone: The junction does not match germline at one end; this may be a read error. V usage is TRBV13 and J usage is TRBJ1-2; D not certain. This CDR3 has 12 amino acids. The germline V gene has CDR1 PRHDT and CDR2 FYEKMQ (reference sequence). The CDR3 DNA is TGTGCCAGCAGCTTAGGCCGGTCAGCGGCCCCCTTC. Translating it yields CASSLGRSAAPF.

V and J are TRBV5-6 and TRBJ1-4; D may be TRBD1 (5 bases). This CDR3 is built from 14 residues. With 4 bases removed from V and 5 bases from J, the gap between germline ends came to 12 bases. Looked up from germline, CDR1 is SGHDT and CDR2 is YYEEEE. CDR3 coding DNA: TGTGCCAGCAGCCGTCAGGGTCCCAATGAAAAACTGTTTTTT. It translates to CASSRQGPNEKLFF.

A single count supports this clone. The CDR3 reads CASSQPPPAVRETQYF. CDR3 sequence (DNA): TGTGCCAGCAGCCAACCCCCCCCGGCGGTCCGGGAGACCCAGTACTTC. The J gene is TRBJ2-5, the V gene TRBV3-1 (or the pseudogene TRBV3-2); D gene ambiguous. The V and J ends lost 2 bases and 5 bases respectively, with 18 bases between them. The CDR3 spans 16 residues. Germline CDR1 and CDR2: LGHDT and YNNKEL (reference sequence).